This entry is about one TCR beta chain. This sample was taken from a study of shared clonotypes between healthy human individuals. Germline CDR1 is DFQATT and CDR2 is SNEGSKA (reference sequence). The CDR3 covers 11 residues. J was trimmed by 9 bases and V by 6 bases; bases with no gene match: 7. TCRdb's table, derived via immunoSEQ multiplex PCR, lists solely in-frame clones and lacks some. In the table there are around 1,100,000 clones, 60% to 80% of which are singletons. The source of this sequence is a man between 18 and 35 years old in good health. Some clones in this sample may be carry-over from other donors' samples. Sequences were obtained from memory CD4+ T cells from PBMCs. Subset: CD45RA-negative fraction. The V and J genes are TRBV20-1 and TRBJ1-1, with 7 positions matching TRBD1. The CDR3 region has the DNA TGCAGTGCCCCGGACAGGACCAAAGCTTTCTTT. Translated, it gives CSAPDRTKAFF.